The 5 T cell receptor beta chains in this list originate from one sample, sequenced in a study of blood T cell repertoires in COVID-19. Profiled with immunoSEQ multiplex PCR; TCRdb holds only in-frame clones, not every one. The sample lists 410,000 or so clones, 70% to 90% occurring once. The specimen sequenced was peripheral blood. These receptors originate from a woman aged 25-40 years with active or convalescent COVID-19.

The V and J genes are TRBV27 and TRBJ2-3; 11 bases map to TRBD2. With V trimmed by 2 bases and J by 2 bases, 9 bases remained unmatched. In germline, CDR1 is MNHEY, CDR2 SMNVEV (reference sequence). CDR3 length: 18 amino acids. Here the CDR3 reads CASSLTSGSLLVTDTQYF. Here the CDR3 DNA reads TGTGCCAGCAGTTTAACTAGCGGGAGTTTGCTCGTCACAGATACGCAGTATTTT.

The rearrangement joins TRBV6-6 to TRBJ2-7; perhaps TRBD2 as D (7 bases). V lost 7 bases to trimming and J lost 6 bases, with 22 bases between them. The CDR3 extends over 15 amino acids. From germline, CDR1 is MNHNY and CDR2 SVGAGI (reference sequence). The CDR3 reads CASTFSAGAPLEQYF. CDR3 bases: TGTGCCAGCACATTTTCTGCGGGGGCTCCGCTCGAGCAGTACTTC.

The CDR3 reads CASSPAGGTLNEQFF. CDR3 nucleotides: TGTGCCAGCAGCCCCGCGGGGGGAACCCTCAATGAGCAGTTCTTC. This chain uses TRBV12-1 with TRBJ2-1; TRBD2 reflects the table's D call only, with no check against the DNA. TRBV12-1 is a recognized pseudogene. The CDR3 totals 15 residues.

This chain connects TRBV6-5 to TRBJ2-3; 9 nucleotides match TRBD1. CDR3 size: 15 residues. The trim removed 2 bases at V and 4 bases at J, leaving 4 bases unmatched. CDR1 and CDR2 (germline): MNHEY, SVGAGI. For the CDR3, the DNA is TGTGCCAGCAGTTACGGGGACAGGGAACCAGATACGCAGTATTTT. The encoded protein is CASSYGDREPDTQYF.

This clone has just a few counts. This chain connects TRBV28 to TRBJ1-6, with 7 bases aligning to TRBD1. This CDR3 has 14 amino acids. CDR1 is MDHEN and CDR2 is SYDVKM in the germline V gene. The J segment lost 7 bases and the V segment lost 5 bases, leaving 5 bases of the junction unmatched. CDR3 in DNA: TGTGCCAGCAGTACCGGGACAGCCAATTCACCCCTCCACTTT. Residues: CASSTGTANSPLHF.